The next 27 T cell receptor delta chains were all read from a single sample in a study of γδ T cells in repeated Plasmodium falciparum infection. TCRdb re-called the multiplex PCR reads via CATT. Of over 45,000 delta-chain clones listed, over 1.5% are singletons. Bulk repertoires came from Vgamma9/Vdelta2+ or Vdelta2-negative gammadelta T cells flow-sorted from PBMC. Material: gamma-delta T cells from blood. These receptors came from a pool of human donors (malaria-infected and uninfected, not separated).

This clone was recorded at least ten times. This is likely an artifact of a read error, given a far larger clone one base away. The same CDR3 is also encoded by other DNA sequences in this sample. The chain uses TRDV1 and TRDJ1; 11 bases match TRDD3. CDR3 length: 18 amino acids. Per germline, CDR1 TSWWSYY and CDR2 QGS. CDR3 sequence (DNA): TGTGCTCTTGGGGAACTTTACTGGGGGATAAGGTACACCGATAAGCTCATCTTT. It codes for CALGELYWGIRYTDKLIF.

A note on this clone: This DNA translates differently at residue 14 from the TCRdb protein, which is that of a much larger clone; a read error is likely, and the protein shown is the DNA's own translation. The CDR3 sequence: CALGTTKRGYANHNDKLIF. CDR3 DNA: TGTGCTCTTGGGACTACCAAGCGGGGATACGCCAATCACAACGATAAACTCATCTTT. This sequence joins TRDV1 and TRDJ1; 9 bases line up with TRDD3. Germline loops: CDR1 TSWWSYY, CDR2 QGS. The V segment lost 5 bases and the J segment 4 bases; nucleotides outside the gene matches: 20. The CDR3 totals 19 residues.

A few counts support this clone. TCRdb's listed protein matches a much larger clone and diverges from this DNA's translation at residue 14, likely through a read error; the protein shown comes from the DNA. V usage is TRDV1 and J usage is TRDJ1, with TRDD2 identical over 8 bases. In the absence of a J gene in TCRdb, the DNA was matched to germline to assign it here. The CDR3 totals 19 residues. The germline gives CDR1 TSWWSYY, CDR2 QGS. V trimming: 5 bases; J trimming: 4 bases; junction bases outside the gene matches: 21. CDR3 nucleotides: TGTGCTCTTGGGATAGACTTCCTACTCCGACTTACTAACATCGATAAACTCATCTTT. It encodes CALGIDFLLRLTNIDKLIF.

Points on this clone: Given a far larger clone just one base away, this is likely a sequencing read error. This CDR3 is also generated by other DNA sequences in the sample. The rearrangement uses TRDV2 and TRDJ1; a possible D gene is TRDD3 (5 bases). TCRdb supplies no J gene; here it was assigned by aligning the nucleotide sequence to germline. The CDR3 covers 21 residues. The V gene's germline CDR1 is GEAIGNYY and CDR2 EKD. The CDR3 reads CACDTYREEEDIRGYTDKLIF. The CDR3 DNA sequence: TGTGCCTGTGACACATATCGGGAAGAAGAGGATATCCGGGGGTACACCGACAAACTCATCTTT.

On this clone itself: Translating this DNA gives a protein that differs at residue 10 from the TCRdb one, which belongs to a much larger clone; a read error is likely, and the protein shown is this translation. V and J are TRDV1 and TRDJ1; TRDD3 aligns across 11 bases. The J gene, absent from TCRdb, was called here by matching the DNA to germline. V lost 2 bases to trimming and J lost 2 bases; unmatched junction nucleotides: 22. Per the germline V gene, CDR1 is TSWWSYY and CDR2 is QGS. The CDR3 contains 22 residues. CDR3 in DNA: TGTGCTCTTGGGGAAGGAGTACCCCTCCCGTGGTGGGGGATACGGCGAACCGATAAACTCATCTTT. This sequence encodes CALGEGVPLPWWGIRRTDKLIF.

There are a few counts of this clone. The TCRdb protein comes from a much larger clone and disagrees with this DNA's translation at residue 8, likely due to a read error; the protein given here is derived from the DNA. The V and J genes are TRDV1 and TRDJ1; D possibly corresponds to TRDD3 (5 bases). In the absence of a J gene in TCRdb, the DNA was matched to germline to assign it here. The germline V gene encodes CDR1 TSWWSYY and CDR2 QGS. The CDR3 totals 19 residues. V dropped 1 base and J dropped 0 bases, with 21 bases sitting between them. CDR3 amino acids: CALGEPLILGELNTDKLIF. The CDR3 bases are TGTGCTCTTGGGGAACCCCTCATCTTAGGGGAACTCAACACCGATAAACTCATCTTT.

This clone appeared a few times. TCRdb's protein for this DNA is that of a much larger clone and differs from the translation at residue 19, likely a read error; the protein shown is the DNA translation. The V segment is TRDV1, and no J call was made; TRDD3, the table's D call, lacks a check against the DNA. This CDR3 is 20 amino acids long. From germline, CDR1 is TSWWSYY and CDR2 QGS. The CDR3 protein is CALGGRSPYWGIRITDKLTF. DNA for the CDR3: TGTGCTCTTGGGGGGCGGTCCCCCTACTGGGGGATACGAATCACCGATAAACTCACCTTT.

To note about this clone: A far more abundant clone sits one base away, making this likely a read error. The sample contains more than one DNA sequence encoding this CDR3. The CDR3 bases are TGTGCTCTTGGACCCTATCCTACGTTTAGTGGGGGATACGGCTTGACAGCACAGCTCTTCTTT. Its protein product is CALGPYPTFSGGYGLTAQLFF. V gene TRDV1 was called; the J gene was not; the tabulated D call, TRDD3, remains unverified against the DNA. Germline assignment: CDR1 TSWWSYY and CDR2 QGS. The length of the CDR3 is 21 residues.

This clone was detected a few times. The TCRdb protein, from a much larger clone, departs from this DNA's translation at residue 6, likely by read error; the protein shown derives from the DNA. The chain couples TRDV1 to TRDJ2, with TRDD3 matching 9 bases. The J gene is not listed in TCRdb, so it was assigned here from a DNA match to germline. The CDR3 has 19 amino acids. Per germline, CDR1 TSWWSYY and CDR2 QGS. V gave up 5 bases and J gave up 0 bases; unmatched junction bases: 13. Here the CDR3 reads CALGQAIRGIPSLTAQLFF. CDR3 nucleotides: TGTGCTCTTGGGCAAGCGATAAGGGGGATACCATCTTTGACAGCACAACTCTTCTTT.

This clone was observed at least ten times. A far more abundant clone sits one base away, making this likely a read error. Different DNA sequences within this sample yield the same CDR3. For the V gene the call is TRDV3; the J gene has no call; the table assigns TRDD3, which was not confirmed against the DNA. Per germline, CDR1 TVYSNPD and CDR2 GDNSRS (reference sequence). This CDR3 spans 15 amino acids. This chain's CDR3 is CASTLHFAVTDKLIF. CDR3 DNA sequence: TGTGCCTCAACGCTCCACTTCGCGGTGACCGATAAGCTCATCTTT.

This clone was recorded many times. The chain recombines TRDV1 with TRDJ1; TRDD3 matches 10 bases. Germline V lookup: CDR1 TSWWSYY, CDR2 QGS. The CDR3 is 18 residues long. Trimming took 6 bases from V and 1 from J; bases not matched to a gene: 14. CDR3 amino acids: CALGLPTGDTRRTDKLIF. The CDR3 region has the DNA TGTGCTCTTGGACTCCCTACGGGGGATACGCGCCGCACCGATAAACTCATCTTT.

As regards this clone: A far bigger clonotype differs at one base, so this is likely a read error. The same CDR3 arises from other DNA sequences in this sample as well. The CDR3 DNA is TGTGCTCTTGGGGCGCCCAAAAACACCGATAAACTCATCTTT. Residues: CALGAPKNTDKLIF. The chain recombines TRDV1 with TRDJ1; no clear D. The J gene, missing from TCRdb, was assigned here through DNA to germline matching. Per the germline V gene, CDR1 is TSWWSYY and CDR2 is QGS. The CDR3 sequence is 14 residues long. Trimming removed 4 bases at V and 0 bases at J, with 9 bases between.

This clone was found many times. This specimen includes other DNA sequences encoding the same CDR3. The V call is TRDV1, the J call TRDJ1; 10 bases are a match to TRDD3. CDR1 is TSWWSYY and CDR2 is QGS in the germline V gene. J gave up 7 bases and V 3 bases, and 11 bases lay outside the gene matches. The CDR3 sequence is 16 residues long. The CDR3 loop is CALGEHTGGYASKLIF. The CDR3 DNA reads TGTGCTCTTGGGGAGCATACAGGGGGATACGCAAGTAAACTCATCTTT.

Only a few counts were recorded for this clone. A far larger clone is one nucleotide away, so this likely arose from a read error. The sample holds other DNA sequences that translate to the same CDR3. The chain is built from TRDV2 and TRDJ1; D is undetermined. The J gene is absent in TCRdb and was assigned here via DNA matching to germline. V lost 3 bases and J 0 bases, leaving 16 bases between the germline ends. The CDR3 covers 16 residues. Germline V gives CDR1 GEAIGNYY, CDR2 EKD. In DNA, the CDR3 is TGTGCCTGTGACCCCCCGCGCACGGTGTACACCGATAAACTCATCTTT. This translates into CACDPPRTVYTDKLIF.

As to this clone: TCRdb has a much larger clone's protein, which differs at residue 20 from the translation of this DNA, likely because of a read error; what is shown is the protein translated from the DNA. Here the V gene is TRDV2, but the J gene went uncalled; TRDD3 is the table's D call, not checked against the DNA. Looked up from germline, CDR1 is GEAIGNYY and CDR2 is EKD. CDR3 length equals 21 residues. The CDR3 is CACDPIPRTGQGIRYTDKLTF. DNA for the CDR3: TGTGCCTGTGACCCGATCCCCCGTACTGGTCAGGGGATACGGTACACCGATAAACTCACCTTT.

This clone has a handful of counts. TCRdb records a much larger clone's protein for this DNA, with a difference at residue 11 that likely arises from a read error; the protein given is the translation of the DNA. J is TRDJ1 and V is TRDV1, with D perhaps TRDD3 (6 bases). CDR3 length: 18 amino acids. Germline CDR1 is TSWWSYY and CDR2 is QGS. Trimming took off 5 bases at V and 7 bases at J, with 29 bases between the two ends. CDR3 sequence reads: CALGSAKGIWEIRSKLIF. CDR3 nucleotides: TGTGCTCTTGGGAGCGCCAAGGGGATCTGGGAGATACGAAGTAAACTCATCTTT.

This clone was found a few times. It differs at one base from a far larger clone, so likely a read error. The sample carries other DNA sequences with the same CDR3. The chain employs TRDV1 and TRDJ2; a possible D gene is TRDD3 (5 bases). V gave up 0 bases and J gave up 0 bases, with 29 bases separating them. Germline CDR1 is TSWWSYY and CDR2 is QGS. The CDR3 is 23 residues long. CDR3: CALGELLPLLYYLGPSLTAQLFF. CDR3 bases: TGTGCTCTTGGGGAACTGTTGCCTCTCCTGTACTACTTGGGGCCCTCTTTGACAGCACAACTCTTCTTT.

This clone was found a few times. A read error likely explains this, since a far larger clone differs by one base. Other DNA variants within this sample encode the same CDR3. The V call is TRDV2, the J call TRDJ1, with TRDD3 matching over 12 bases. Here the J gene came from matching the DNA to germline, since TCRdb omits it. Germline loops: CDR1 GEAIGNYY, CDR2 EKD. The CDR3 totals 17 residues. Here the CDR3 DNA reads TGCGCCTGTGACCCAGTACTGGGGGATACCTACACCGATAAACTCATCTTT. It encodes CACDPVLGDTYTDKLIF.

Details on this clone: This same CDR3 is encoded by further DNA sequences in the sample. The chain has TRAV29/DV5 and TRDJ1, with 9 positions matching TRDD3. TCRdb records no J gene; here it was assigned by comparing the DNA to germline. The CDR3 totals 14 residues. Germline CDR1 NSMFDY, CDR2 ISSIKDK. V gave up 0 bases and J gave up 5 bases; unmatched junction bases: 5. CDR3 loop: CAASVYWGRDKLIF. The CDR3 region has the DNA TGTGCAGCAAGCGTCTACTGGGGGAGAGATAAACTCATCTTT.

For the V gene the call is TRDV1; the J gene has no call; the table's D call, TRDD3, was not checked against the DNA. The germline CDR1 and CDR2 sequences are TSWWSYY and QGS. The length of the CDR3 is 17 residues. The CDR3 bases are TGTGCTCTTGCCCTCATACTGGGGGATACCCTCACCGATAAACCCATCTTT. It codes for CALALILGDTLTDKPIF.

This clone was counted a few times. A far larger clone is off by one base, so a read error is likely. Other nucleotide sequences in the sample specify the same CDR3. CDR3 DNA: TGTGCTCTTGGGGAAGAGGGCGACTACGTGGGGGATACGGAGACCGATAAACTCATCTTT. It yields the protein CALGEEGDYVGDTETDKLIF. The V and J genes are TRDV1 and TRDJ1, with 11 positions matching TRDD3. The J gene, missing from TCRdb, was assigned here through DNA to germline matching. V lost 2 bases to trimming and J lost 2 bases; unmatched junction nucleotides: 16. CDR1 TSWWSYY and CDR2 QGS come from the germline V gene. The CDR3 totals 20 residues.

This clone was counted a few times. The protein TCRdb lists belongs to a much larger clone and differs from this DNA's translation at residues 3 and 15, which points to a read error; the protein shown is made from the DNA. This chain links TRDV1 with TRDJ1; 9 nucleotides align to TRDD3. The CDR3 length is 21 residues. Germline V gives CDR1 TSWWSYY, CDR2 QGS. The CDR3 DNA follows: TGTGCTCCTGGGGAACAGGCTTTCAATTGGCTGCTGGGGGATCCAACCGATAAACTCATCTTT. Protein product: CAPGEQAFNWLLGDPTDKLIF.

In regard to this clone: TCRdb shows a much larger clone's protein in place of this DNA's translation, and the two differ at residue 8, likely through a read error; the protein shown is translated from the DNA. The rearrangement links TRDV1 to TRDJ1; D not resolved. No J gene is reported in TCRdb; it was inferred here by comparing the DNA with germline. Trimming left V 3 bases short and J 6 bases short, with 17 bases between. Germline V gene data show CDR1 as TSWWSYY and CDR2 as QGS. The CDR3 consists of 15 residues. The CDR3 is CALGDTASPTYKLIF. Written as DNA, the CDR3 is TGTGCTCTTGGGGACACGGCCTCCCCGACTTATAAACTCATCTTT.

Points on this clone: The protein held in TCRdb is that of a much larger clone and does not match this DNA's translation at residues 13 and 14, likely because of a read error; the protein shown is translated from the DNA. The rearrangement links TRDV1 to TRDJ1, with 8 bases lining up with TRDD3. The V gene's germline CDR1 is TSWWSYY and CDR2 QGS. CDR3 length: 19 amino acids. Trimming took 1 base from V and 4 from J; bases not matched to a gene: 17. CDR3 sequence: CALGEPTSFQLGGCDKLIF. Here the CDR3 DNA reads TGTGCTCTTGGGGAACCTACTTCCTTCCAACTGGGGGGTTGCGATAAACTCATCTTT.

Comments on this clone: This likely stems from a read error, as it lies one base from a far larger clone. Other DNA sequences in this specimen translate into the identical CDR3. The chain carries TRDV1 and TRDJ1; 9 nucleotides line up with TRDD3. The J gene, missing from TCRdb, was assigned here through DNA to germline matching. The CDR3 length is 16 residues. Germline trimming cut 3 bases from V and 0 bases from J; bases unmatched to any gene: 5. Germline CDR1 TSWWSYY, CDR2 QGS. The DNA of the CDR3 is TGTGCTCTTGGGGAGCTAGGGGGGATACACACCGATAAACTCATCTTT. Amino acids: CALGELGGIHTDKLIF.

As regards this clone: A much bigger clone sits one base away, suggesting this may be a read error. There is no J gene call, but TRDV1 is given as the V gene. CDR3 size: 13 residues. Germline loops: CDR1 TSWWSYY, CDR2 QGS. The CDR3 spells CALNKGAWYVLIF. As DNA, the CDR3 is TGTGCTCTTAACAAAGGGGCCTGGTATGTGCTCATCTTT.

This clone turned up a few times. This likely reflects a read error, since a far larger clone is one base away. Other DNA sequences in the same sample also yield this CDR3. The chain has TRDV1 and TRDJ1, with D tentatively TRDD3 (5 bases). Assignment of the J gene here rests on matching the DNA to germline, because TCRdb gives none. The CDR3 length is 17 residues. CDR1 TSWWSYY and CDR2 QGS come from the germline V gene. DNA of the CDR3: TGTGCTCTCGGGGAGAGGCACCCCGTCTCTTACACCGATAAACTCATCTTT. It codes for CALGERHPVSYTDKLIF.